This T cell receptor beta chain is from a study of cytomegalovirus exposure and HLA in healthy donors. Findings of the study overall: The study flagged around 150 TCR beta chains as cytomegalovirus-associated. Sequencing depth across donors, presence/absence analyses assumed, was roughly uniform. With later analysis, a missense DCLRE1C variant became linked to TCR beta V- and J-gene trimming. Specific recognition of CMV antigens was confirmed in vitro for a few chains (all CMV-associated).

About this clone itself: Antigen unknown.

It was with 60 Vbeta and 13 Jbeta primers that the PCR ran. The protocol was immunoSEQ multiplex PCR, while the TCRdb copy is restricted to in-frame clones and leaves out a portion. The sample has over 200,000 clones, 85% seen once. This sequence was found in a human donor in good health. Sequencing was carried out using PBMCs.

CDR3 protein: CASSLEGPGSEQFF. The CDR3 region has the DNA TGTGCCAGCAGCTTAGAGGGCCCGGGGTCTGAGCAGTTCTTC. The rearrangement joins TRBV13 to TRBJ2-1; perhaps TRBD2 as D (5 bases). The ends were cut back, 1 base at V and 9 bases at J, with 13 bases in the middle. CDR1 is PRHDT, CDR2 FYEKMQ, per germline (reference sequence). The CDR3 runs to 14 residues. Full variable domain (outside the CDR3, taken from reference TRBV13 and TRBJ2-1): AAGVIQSPRHLIKEKRETATLKCYPIPRHDTVYWYQQGPGQDPQFLISFYEKMQSDKGSIPDRFSAQQFSDYHSELNMSSLELGDSALYFCASSLEGPGSEQFFGPGTRLTVL.